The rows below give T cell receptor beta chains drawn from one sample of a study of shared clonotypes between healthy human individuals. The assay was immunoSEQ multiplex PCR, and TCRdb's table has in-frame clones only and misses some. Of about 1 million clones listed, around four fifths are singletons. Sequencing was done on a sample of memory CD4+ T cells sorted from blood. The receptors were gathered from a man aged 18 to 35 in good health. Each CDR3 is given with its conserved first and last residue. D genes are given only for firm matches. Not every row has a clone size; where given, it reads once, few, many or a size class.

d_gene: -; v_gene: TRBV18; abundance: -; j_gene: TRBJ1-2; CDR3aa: CASSLKGEGGYTF; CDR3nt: TGTGCCAGCTCCCTCAAGGGCGAGGGGGGCTACACCTTC
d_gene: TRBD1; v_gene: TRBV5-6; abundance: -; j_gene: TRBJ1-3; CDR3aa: CASSSDTGASGNTIYF; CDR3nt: TGTGCCAGCAGCAGCGATACAGGGGCCTCTGGAAACACCATATATTTT
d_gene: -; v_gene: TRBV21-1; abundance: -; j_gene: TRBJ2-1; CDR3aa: CASSKGGRTDNNEQFF; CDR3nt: TGTGCCAGCAGCAAAGGGGGAAGGACGGATAACAATGAGCAGTTCTTC
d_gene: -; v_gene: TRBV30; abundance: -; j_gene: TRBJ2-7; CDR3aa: CAWTQGVEQYF; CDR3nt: TGTGCCTGGACCCAGGGTGTCGAGCAGTACTTC
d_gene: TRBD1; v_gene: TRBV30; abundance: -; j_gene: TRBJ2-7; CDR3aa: CAWSPRTGGPYEQYF; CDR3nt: TGTGCCTGGAGCCCCAGGACAGGGGGACCCTACGAGCAGTACTTC
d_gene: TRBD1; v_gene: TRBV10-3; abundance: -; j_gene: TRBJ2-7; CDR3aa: CAISAGQKSYEQYF; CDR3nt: TGTGCCATCAGTGCGGGACAGAAGTCCTACGAGCAGTACTTC
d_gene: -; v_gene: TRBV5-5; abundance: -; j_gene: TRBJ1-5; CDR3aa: CASSLEVGVKQPQHF; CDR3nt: TGTGCCAGCAGCTTGGAAGTCGGGGTCAAACAGCCCCAGCATTTT
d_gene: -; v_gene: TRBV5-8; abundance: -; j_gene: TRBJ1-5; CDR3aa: CASSLERTGNQPQHF; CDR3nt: TGTGCCAGCAGCTTGGAAAGGACAGGCAATCAGCCCCAGCATTTT
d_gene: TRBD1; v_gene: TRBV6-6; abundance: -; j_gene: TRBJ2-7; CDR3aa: CASRPTGTGGLGEQYF; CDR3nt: TGTGCCAGCAGACCCACCGGGACAGGGGGTCTCGGCGAGCAGTACTTC
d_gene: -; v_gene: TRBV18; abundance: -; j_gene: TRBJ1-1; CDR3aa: CASFPGHSNTEAFF; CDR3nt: TGTGCCAGCTTCCCGGGACACTCGAACACTGAAGCTTTCTTT
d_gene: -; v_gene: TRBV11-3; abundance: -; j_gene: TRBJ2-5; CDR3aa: CASSLGGRETQYF; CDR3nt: TGTGCCAGCAGCTTAGGTGGCAGAGAGACCCAGTACTTC
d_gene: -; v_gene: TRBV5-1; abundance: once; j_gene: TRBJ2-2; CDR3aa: CASSISGVGSTGELFF; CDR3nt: TGCGCCAGCAGCATCTCAGGGGTAGGAAGCACCGGGGAGCTGTTTTTT
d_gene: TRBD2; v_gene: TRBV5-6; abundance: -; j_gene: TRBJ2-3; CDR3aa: CASSLWLAGGADTQYF; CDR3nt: TGTGCCAGCAGCTTGTGGTTAGCGGGAGGGGCAGATACGCAGTATTTT
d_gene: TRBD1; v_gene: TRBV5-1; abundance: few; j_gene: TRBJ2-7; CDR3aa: CASSLDRGSHEQYF; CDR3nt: TGCGCCAGCAGCCTTGACAGGGGGAGTCACGAGCAGTACTTC
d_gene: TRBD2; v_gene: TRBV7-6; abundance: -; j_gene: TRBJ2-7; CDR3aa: CASSSTSSMPYEQYF; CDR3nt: TGTGCCAGCAGCTCGACTAGCAGCATGCCCTACGAGCAGTACTTC
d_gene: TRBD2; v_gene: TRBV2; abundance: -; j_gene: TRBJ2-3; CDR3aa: CASIEAGGPSDTQYF; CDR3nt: TGTGCCAGCATTGAAGCGGGAGGGCCCTCAGATACGCAGTATTTT
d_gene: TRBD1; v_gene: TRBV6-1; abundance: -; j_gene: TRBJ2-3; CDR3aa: CASREGQGRTDTQYF; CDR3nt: TGTGCCAGCAGAGAGGGACAGGGCCGCACAGATACGCAGTATTTT
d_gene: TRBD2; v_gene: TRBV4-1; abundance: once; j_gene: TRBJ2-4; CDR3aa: CASSQVNTGGANIQYF; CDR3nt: TGCGCCAGCAGCCAAGTAAATACGGGAGGGGCCAACATTCAGTACTTC
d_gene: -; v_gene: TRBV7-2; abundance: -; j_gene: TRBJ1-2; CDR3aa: CASSLGLSYGYTF; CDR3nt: TGTGCCAGCAGCTTGGGACTGTCGTATGGCTACACCTTC
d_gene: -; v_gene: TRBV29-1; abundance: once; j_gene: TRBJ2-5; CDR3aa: CSASTGSQETQYF; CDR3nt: TGCAGCGCCAGCACCGGATCTCAAGAGACCCAGTACTTC
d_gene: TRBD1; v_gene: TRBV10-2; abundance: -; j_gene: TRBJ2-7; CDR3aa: CASSESGDRDYEQYF; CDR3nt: TGCGCCAGCAGTGAGTCGGGGGACAGGGACTACGAGCAGTACTTC
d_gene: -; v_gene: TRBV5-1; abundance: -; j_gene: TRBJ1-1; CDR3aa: CASETGGGEAFF; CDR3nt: TGCGCCAGCGAGACCGGGGGCGGTGAAGCTTTCTTT
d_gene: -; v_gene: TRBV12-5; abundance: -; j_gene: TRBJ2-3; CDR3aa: CASARTDTQYF; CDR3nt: TGTGCTAGTGCCCGCACAGATACGCAGTATTTT
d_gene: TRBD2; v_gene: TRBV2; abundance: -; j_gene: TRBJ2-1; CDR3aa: CASSKREMVEQFF; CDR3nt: TGTGCCAGCAGCAAGCGGGAAATGGTTGAGCAGTTCTTC
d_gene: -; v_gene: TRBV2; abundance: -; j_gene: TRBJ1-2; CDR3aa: CASSPIRDSGYTF; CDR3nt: TGTGCCAGCAGCCCAATAAGGGATTCTGGCTACACCTTC
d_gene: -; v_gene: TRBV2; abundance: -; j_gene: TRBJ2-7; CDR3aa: CASSEARGFYSLSYEQYF; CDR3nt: TGTGCCAGCAGTGAAGCCAGGGGATTCTACTCCCTCTCCTACGAGCAGTACTTC
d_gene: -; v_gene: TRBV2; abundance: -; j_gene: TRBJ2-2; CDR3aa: CASSEGLGGTGELFF; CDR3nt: TGTGCCAGCAGTGAGGGGCTAGGCGGCACCGGGGAGCTGTTTTTT